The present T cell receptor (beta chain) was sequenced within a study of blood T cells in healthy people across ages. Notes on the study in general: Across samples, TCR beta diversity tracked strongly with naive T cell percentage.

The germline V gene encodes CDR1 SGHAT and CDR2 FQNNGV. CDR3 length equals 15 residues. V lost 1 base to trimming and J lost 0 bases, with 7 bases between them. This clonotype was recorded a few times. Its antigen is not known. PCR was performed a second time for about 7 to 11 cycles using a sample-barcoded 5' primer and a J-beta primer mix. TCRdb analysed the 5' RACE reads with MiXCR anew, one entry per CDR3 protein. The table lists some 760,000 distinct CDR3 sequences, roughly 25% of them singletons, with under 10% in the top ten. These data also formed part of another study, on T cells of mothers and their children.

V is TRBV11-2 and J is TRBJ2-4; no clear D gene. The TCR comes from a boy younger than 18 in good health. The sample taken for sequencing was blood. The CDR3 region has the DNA TGTGCCAGCAGCTTAGGGGCCAAAGCCAAAAACATTCAGTACTTC. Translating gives CASSLGAKAKNIQYF.